This is a list of T cell receptor beta chains from one sample in a study of blood T cell repertoires in COVID-19. Some clones are missing from TCRdb's copy, which holds only in-frame ones; the method was immunoSEQ multiplex PCR. The repertoire holds about 170,000 clones, about 86% seen once, with about 7.3% in the top ten. Sequencing input: peripheral blood. All receptors derive from a man between 50 and 59 years old with active or convalescent COVID-19. CDR3s include the opening cysteine and the closing phenylalanine or tryptophan. The D gene is left open where the match is weak. Clone size is given for some rows only: seen once, a few or many times, or a class if the clone is expanded.

j_call d_call clone_size v_call cdr3_length cdr3_aa cdr3_nt
TRBJ2-1 TRBD2 - TRBV5-6 14 CASSYVAGRDEQFF TGTGCCAGCAGCTATGTAGCGGGGAGGGATGAGCAGTTCTTC
TRBJ1-5 TRBD1 - TRBV7-9 16 CASTPLRTGGNQPQHF TGTGCCAGCACCCCCCTGAGGACAGGTGGGAATCAGCCCCAGCATTTT
TRBJ1-5 - - TRBV5-1 14 CASSSEEGPRPQHF TGCGCCAGCAGCTCTGAAGAGGGCCCGCGGCCCCAGCATTTT
TRBJ2-1 - - TRBV4-2 14 CASSPGRGTNEQFF TGTGCCAGCAGCCCCGGCCGGGGGACCAATGAGCAGTTCTTC
TRBJ2-1 TRBD1 - TRBV5-1 16 CASSLPRTGSVGEQFF TGCGCCAGCAGCTTGCCTCGGACAGGGAGCGTGGGTGAGCAGTTCTTC
TRBJ1-6 - few TRBV5-5 16 CASSLDWGRVNSPLHF TGTGCCAGCAGCTTGGATTGGGGCAGGGTGAATTCACCCCTCCACTTT
TRBJ2-3 TRBD1 - TRBV2 14 CATPGQGTTDTQYF TGTGCCACCCCGGGACAGGGGACCACAGATACGCAGTATTTT
TRBJ2-1 - - TRBV28 15 CASSLRAYSYNEQFF TGTGCCAGCAGTTTAAGAGCCTACTCCTACAATGAGCAGTTCTTC
TRBJ1-3 TRBD1 - TRBV19 15 CASSRLRDSGNTIYF TGTGCCAGTAGTCGCCTCCGGGACAGTGGAAACACCATATATTTT
TRBJ1-3 TRBD1 - TRBV18 14 CASSSGQAGNTIYF TGTGCCAGCTCATCGGGACAGGCTGGAAACACCATATATTTT
TRBJ2-3 TRBD2 - TRBV4-2 16 CASSQDPAGVTDTQYF TGTGCCAGCAGCCAAGATCCGGCGGGGGTCACAGATACGCAGTATTTT
TRBJ2-1 - - TRBV9 12 CASSVGRGEQFF TGTGCCAGCAGCGTAGGGCGAGGCGAGCAGTTCTTC
TRBJ2-5 TRBD2 - TRBV6-2/TRBV6-3 15 CASSYGFGRGETQYF TGTGCCAGCAGTTACGGTTTCGGGAGGGGAGAGACCCAGTACTTC
TRBJ2-3 - - TRBV5-6 16 CASSLGQGIYTDTQYF TGTGCCAGCAGCTTGGGGCAGGGAATTTACACAGATACGCAGTATTTT
TRBJ2-1 TRBD1 - TRBV7-8 12 CASSRDSREQFF TGTGCCAGCAGCCGGGACAGTCGGGAGCAGTTCTTC
TRBJ2-2 TRBD2 - TRBV5-4 15 CASSPSGVNTGELFF TGTGCCAGCAGCCCGAGCGGGGTAAACACCGGGGAGCTGTTTTTT
TRBJ1-5 TRBD1 - TRBV2 17 CASSEAQPGQGIKPQHF TGTGCCAGCAGTGAAGCGCAACCGGGACAGGGTATCAAGCCCCAGCATTTT
TRBJ1-2 TRBD1 few TRBV4-2 14 CASSQGTGPYGYTF TGTGCCAGCAGCCAAGGGACAGGACCGTATGGCTACACCTTC
TRBJ1-2 TRBD1 - TRBV5-1 16 CASSLGTAKPNYGYTF TGCGCCAGCAGCCTAGGGACAGCAAAACCGAACTATGGCTACACCTTC
TRBJ2-6 - once TRBV9 15 CASSVEGSGANVLTF TGTGCCAGCAGCGTGGAGGGGTCTGGGGCCAACGTCCTGACTTTC
TRBJ2-7 - - TRBV6-1 16 CASSDASGLSSYEQYF TGTGCCAGCAGTGATGCCTCGGGACTGTCGTCCTACGAGCAGTACTTC
TRBJ2-7 TRBD1 - TRBV6-5 13 CASRGQGVYEQYF TGTGCCAGCAGGGGACAGGGGGTCTACGAGCAGTACTTC
TRBJ1-4 - - TRBV7-9 14 CASSPGATNEKLFF TGTGCCAGCAGCCCCGGGGCAACTAATGAAAAACTGTTTTTT
TRBJ2-7 - few TRBV4-3 15 CASSQDRSGAGEQYF TGCGCCAGCAGCCAAGATCGGTCAGGGGCGGGCGAGCAGTACTTC
TRBJ2-1 - - TRBV6-2/TRBV6-3 12 CASSYSVREQFF TGTGCCAGCAGTTACTCAGTGCGTGAGCAGTTCTTC
TRBJ1-5 TRBD1 once TRBV18 14 CASSWRDRDQPQHF TGTGCCAGCTCATGGCGGGACAGAGATCAGCCCCAGCATTTT
TRBJ2-5 TRBD1 - TRBV5-6 16 CASSLGPGGTGETQYF TGTGCCAGCAGCTTGGGGCCAGGGGGTACGGGTGAGACCCAGTACTTC
TRBJ1-3 - once TRBV7-2 13 CASSLNFGNTIYF TGTGCCAGCAGCTTAAACTTCGGAAACACCATATATTTT
TRBJ1-4 TRBD1 - TRBV6-5 14 CASSYMVGGEKLFF TGTGCCAGCAGTTACATGGTAGGGGGCGAAAAACTGTTTTTT
TRBJ2-2 TRBD2 few TRBV4-3 16 CASSQEGLTFTGELFF TGCGCCAGCAGCCAAGAGGGACTAACTTTCACCGGGGAGCTGTTTTTT
TRBJ2-5 - - TRBV7-9 15 CASSRGLALQETQYF TGTGCCAGCAGTCGCGGCTTGGCGTTACAAGAGACCCAGTACTTC